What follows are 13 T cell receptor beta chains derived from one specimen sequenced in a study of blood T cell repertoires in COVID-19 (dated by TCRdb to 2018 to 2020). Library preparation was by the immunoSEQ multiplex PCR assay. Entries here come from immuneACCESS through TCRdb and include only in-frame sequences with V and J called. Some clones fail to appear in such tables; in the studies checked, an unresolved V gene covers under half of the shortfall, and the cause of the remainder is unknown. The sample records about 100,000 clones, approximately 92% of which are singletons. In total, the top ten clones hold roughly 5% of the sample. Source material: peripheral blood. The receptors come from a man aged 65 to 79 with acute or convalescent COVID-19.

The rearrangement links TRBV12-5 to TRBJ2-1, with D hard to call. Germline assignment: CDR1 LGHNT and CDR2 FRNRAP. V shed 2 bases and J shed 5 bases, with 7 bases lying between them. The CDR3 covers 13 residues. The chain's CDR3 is CASGLYEDNEQFF. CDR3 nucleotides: TGTGCTAGTGGTTTGTATGAGGACAATGAGCAGTTCTTC.

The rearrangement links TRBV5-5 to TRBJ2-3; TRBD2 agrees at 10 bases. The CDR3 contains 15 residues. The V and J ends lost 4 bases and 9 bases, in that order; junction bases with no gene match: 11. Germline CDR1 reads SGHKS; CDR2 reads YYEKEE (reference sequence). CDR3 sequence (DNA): TGTGCCAGCAGCCCCCGGCTAGCGGGGGAAGGGACGCAGTATTTT. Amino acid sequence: CASSPRLAGEGTQYF.

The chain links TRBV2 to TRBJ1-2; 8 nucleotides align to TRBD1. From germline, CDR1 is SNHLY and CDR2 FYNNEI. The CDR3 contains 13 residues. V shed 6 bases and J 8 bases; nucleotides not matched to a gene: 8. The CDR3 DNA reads TGTGCCAGCAGGGGGACAGGAGCCAGGGGCTACACCTTC. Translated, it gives CASRGTGARGYTF.

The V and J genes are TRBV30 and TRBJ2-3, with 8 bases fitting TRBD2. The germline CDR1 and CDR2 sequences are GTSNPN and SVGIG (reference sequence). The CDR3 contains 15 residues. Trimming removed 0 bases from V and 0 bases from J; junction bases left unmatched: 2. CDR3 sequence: CAWSVSGTSTDTQYF. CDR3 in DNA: TGTGCCTGGAGTGTTAGCGGGACTAGCACAGATACGCAGTATTTT.

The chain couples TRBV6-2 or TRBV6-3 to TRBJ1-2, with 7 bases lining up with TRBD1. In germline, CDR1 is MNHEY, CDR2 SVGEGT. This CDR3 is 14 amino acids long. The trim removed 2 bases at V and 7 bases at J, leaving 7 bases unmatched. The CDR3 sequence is CASSYNRQGGGYTF. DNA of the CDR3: TGTGCCAGCAGTTACAACCGACAGGGCGGTGGCTACACCTTC.

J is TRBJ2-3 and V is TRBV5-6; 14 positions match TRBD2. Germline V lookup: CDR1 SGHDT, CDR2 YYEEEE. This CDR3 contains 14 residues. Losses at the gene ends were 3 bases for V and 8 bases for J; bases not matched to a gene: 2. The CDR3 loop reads CASSSGTSGSTQYF. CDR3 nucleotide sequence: TGTGCCAGCAGCTCCGGGACTAGCGGGAGTACGCAGTATTTT.

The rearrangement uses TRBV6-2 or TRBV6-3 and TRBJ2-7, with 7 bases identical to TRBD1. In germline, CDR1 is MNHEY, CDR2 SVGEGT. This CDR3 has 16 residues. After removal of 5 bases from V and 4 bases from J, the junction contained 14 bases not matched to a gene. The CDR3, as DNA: TGTGCCAGCAGTAACGGACAGGCTGGGTACGGGTACGAGCAGTACTTC. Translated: CASSNGQAGYGYEQYF.

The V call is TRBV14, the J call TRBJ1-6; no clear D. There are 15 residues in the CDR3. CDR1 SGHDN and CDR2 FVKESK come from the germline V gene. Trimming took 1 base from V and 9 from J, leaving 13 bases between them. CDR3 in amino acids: CASSQARTRGSPLHF. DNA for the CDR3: TGTGCCAGCAGCCAAGCGAGGACGCGGGGTTCACCCCTCCACTTT.

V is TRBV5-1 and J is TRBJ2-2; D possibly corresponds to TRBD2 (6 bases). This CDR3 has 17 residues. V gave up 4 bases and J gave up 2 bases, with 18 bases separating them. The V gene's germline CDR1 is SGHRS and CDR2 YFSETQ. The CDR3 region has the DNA TGCGCCAGCAGCACTATTTCCGGACTACTAAACACCGGGGAGCTGTTTTTT. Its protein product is CASSTISGLLNTGELFF.

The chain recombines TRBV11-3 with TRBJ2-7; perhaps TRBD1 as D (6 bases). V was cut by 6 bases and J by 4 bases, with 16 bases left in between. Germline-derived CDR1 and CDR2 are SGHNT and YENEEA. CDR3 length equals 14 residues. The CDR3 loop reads CASSFTGHMYEQYF. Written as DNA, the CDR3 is TGTGCCAGCAGTTTTACGGGACACATGTACGAGCAGTACTTC.

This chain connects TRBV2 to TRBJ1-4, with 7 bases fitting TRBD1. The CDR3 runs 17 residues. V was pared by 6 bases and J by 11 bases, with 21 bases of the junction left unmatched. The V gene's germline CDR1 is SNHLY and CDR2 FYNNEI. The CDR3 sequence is CASRETGTDENTLKLFF. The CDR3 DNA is TGTGCCAGCAGAGAAACCGGGACAGACGAGAACACCCTTAAACTGTTTTTT.

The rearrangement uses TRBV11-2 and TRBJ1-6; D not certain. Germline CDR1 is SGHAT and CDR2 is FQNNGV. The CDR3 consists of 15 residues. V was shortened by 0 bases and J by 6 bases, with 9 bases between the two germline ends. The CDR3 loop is CASSLDRQVNSPLHF. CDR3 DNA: TGTGCCAGCAGCTTAGATCGCCAGGTTAATTCACCCCTCCACTTT.

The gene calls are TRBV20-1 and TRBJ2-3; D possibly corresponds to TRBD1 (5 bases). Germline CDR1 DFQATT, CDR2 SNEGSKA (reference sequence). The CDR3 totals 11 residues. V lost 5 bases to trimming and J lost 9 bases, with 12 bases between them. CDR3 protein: CSAPRQTTQYF. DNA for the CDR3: TGCAGTGCTCCCAGACAGACGACGCAGTATTTT.